This TCR beta chain was sequenced during a study of blood T cell repertoires in COVID-19. At the level of the study: COVID-19 samples collected from the United States, Italy and Spain covered acute and convalescent phases.

There are 15 residues in the CDR3. Germline V gene sequence: CDR1 LNHDA, CDR2 SQIVND (reference sequence). V shed 4 bases, J shed 7 bases, and the junction held 9 bases outside the gene matches. Libraries were prepared by immunoSEQ multiplex PCR; TCRdb keeps only in-frame clonotypes and omits some of them. The sample records approximately 150,000 clones, approximately 93% being singletons. The chain is built from TRBV19 and TRBJ1-4, with 7 positions matching TRBD1. Sequenced sample: peripheral blood. The TCR was taken from a woman aged 55-69 years with COVID-19, enrolled during active disease. This chain's CDR3 is CASSTSGGRFEKLFF. CDR3 coding DNA: TGTGCCAGTAGTACCTCAGGGGGGAGATTTGAAAAACTGTTTTTT.